The entry below describes one TCR beta chain. The data belong to a study of OX40 agonist ivuxolimab in advanced cancers. The length of the CDR3 is 13 residues. V was pared by 10 bases and J by 5 bases, with 18 bases between. The germline gives CDR1 LNHDA, CDR2 SQIVND (reference sequence). Assay used: immunoSEQ multiplex PCR; TCRdb lists only in-frame clones, some missing. The table shows over 20,000 clones, with roughly 77% occurring only once. V usage is TRBV19 and J usage is TRBJ2-7; possible D gene TRBD2, 7 bases. The sequenced sample was CD4+ or CD8+ T cells sorted from blood, obtained in a trial of the OX40 agonist ivuxolimab. The sequence derives from an adult with an advanced solid tumor such as melanoma, head and neck, liver or kidney cancer. This chain's CDR3 is CATHGGGRNEQYF. Written as DNA, the CDR3 is TGTGCCACCCACGGCGGGGGCCGGAACGAGCAGTACTTC.